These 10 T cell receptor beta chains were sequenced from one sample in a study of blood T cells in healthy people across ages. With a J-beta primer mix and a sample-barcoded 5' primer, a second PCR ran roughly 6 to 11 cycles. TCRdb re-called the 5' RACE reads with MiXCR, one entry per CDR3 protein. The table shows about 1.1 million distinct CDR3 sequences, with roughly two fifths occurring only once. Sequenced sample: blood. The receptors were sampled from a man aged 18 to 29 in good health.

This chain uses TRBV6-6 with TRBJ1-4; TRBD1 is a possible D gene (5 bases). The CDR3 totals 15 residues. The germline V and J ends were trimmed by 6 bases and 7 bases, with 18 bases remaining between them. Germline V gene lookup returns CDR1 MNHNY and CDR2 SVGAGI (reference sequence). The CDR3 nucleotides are TGTGCCAGCAGAGACAGTCTAATTCCTCCTGAAAAACTGTTTTTT. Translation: CASRDSLIPPEKLFF.

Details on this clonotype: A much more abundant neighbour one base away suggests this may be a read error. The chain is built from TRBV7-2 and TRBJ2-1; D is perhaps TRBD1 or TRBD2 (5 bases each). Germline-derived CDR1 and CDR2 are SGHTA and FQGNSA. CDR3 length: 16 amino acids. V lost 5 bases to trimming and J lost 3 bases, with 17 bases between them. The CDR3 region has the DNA TGTGCCAGCAGCAGACTCCGGGACGGACTCTACAATGAGCAGTTCTTC. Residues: CASSRLRDGLYNEQFF.

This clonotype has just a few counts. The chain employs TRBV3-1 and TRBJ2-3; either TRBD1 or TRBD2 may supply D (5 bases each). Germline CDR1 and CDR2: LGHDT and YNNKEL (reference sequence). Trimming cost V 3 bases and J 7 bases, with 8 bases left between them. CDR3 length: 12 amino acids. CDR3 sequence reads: CASSQGPNTQYF. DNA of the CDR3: TGTGCCAGCAGCCAGGGACCAAATACGCAGTATTTT.

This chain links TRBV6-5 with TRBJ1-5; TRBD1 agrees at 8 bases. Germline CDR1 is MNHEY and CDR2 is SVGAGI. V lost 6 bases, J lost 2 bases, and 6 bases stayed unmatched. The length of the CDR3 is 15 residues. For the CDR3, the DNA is TGTGCCAGCAGCCCCTCGGACAGGGGCAATCAGCCCCAGCATTTT. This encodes CASSPSDRGNQPQHF.

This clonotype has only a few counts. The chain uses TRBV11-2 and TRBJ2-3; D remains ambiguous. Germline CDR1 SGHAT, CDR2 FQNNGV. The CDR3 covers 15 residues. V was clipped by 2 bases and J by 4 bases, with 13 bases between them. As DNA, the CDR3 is TGTGCCAGCAGCTTATTGGAATGGCCCCCAGATACGCAGTATTTT. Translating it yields CASSLLEWPPDTQYF.

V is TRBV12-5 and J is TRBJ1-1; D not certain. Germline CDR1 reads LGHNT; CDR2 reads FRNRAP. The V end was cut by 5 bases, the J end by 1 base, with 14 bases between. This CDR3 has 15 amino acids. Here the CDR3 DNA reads TGTGCTAGTGGTGATACCGAAATCGGGAACACTGAAGCTTTCTTT. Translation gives CASGDTEIGNTEAFF.

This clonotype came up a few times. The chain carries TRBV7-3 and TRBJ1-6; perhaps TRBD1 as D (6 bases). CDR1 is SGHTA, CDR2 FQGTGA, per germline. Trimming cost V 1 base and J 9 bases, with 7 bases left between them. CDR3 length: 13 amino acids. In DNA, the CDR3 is TGTGCCAGCAGCTTAAAACAGGGTTCACCCCTCCACTTT. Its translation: CASSLKQGSPLHF. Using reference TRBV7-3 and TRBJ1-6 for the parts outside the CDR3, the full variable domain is GAGVSQTPSNKVTEKGKYVELRCDPISGHTALYWYRQSLGQGPEFLIYFQGTGAADDSGLPNDRFFAVRPEGSVSTLKIQRTERGDSAVYLCASSLKQGSPLHFGNGTRLTVT.

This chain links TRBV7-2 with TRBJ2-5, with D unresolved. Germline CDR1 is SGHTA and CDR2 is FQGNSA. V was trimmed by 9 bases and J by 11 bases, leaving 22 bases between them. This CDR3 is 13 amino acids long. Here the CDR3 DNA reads TGTGCCAGTACGGAACCAAATTACAATGAGCAGTACTTC. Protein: CASTEPNYNEQYF.

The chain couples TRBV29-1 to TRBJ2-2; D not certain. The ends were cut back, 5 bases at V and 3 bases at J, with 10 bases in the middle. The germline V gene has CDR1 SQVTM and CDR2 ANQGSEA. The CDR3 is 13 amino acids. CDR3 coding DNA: TGCAGCGTTCCCATTGAGTACACCGGGGAGCTGTTTTTT. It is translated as CSVPIEYTGELFF.

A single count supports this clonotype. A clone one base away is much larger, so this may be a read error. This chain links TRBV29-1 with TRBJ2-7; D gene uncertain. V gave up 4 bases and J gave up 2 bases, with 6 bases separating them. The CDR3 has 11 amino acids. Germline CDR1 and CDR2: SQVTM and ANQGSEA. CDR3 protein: CSVGETYEQYF. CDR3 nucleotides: TGCAGCGTTGGCGAGACCTACGAGCAGTACTTC.